The following is a TCR beta chain sequence with its context. Its cognate antigen is unknown. Notes on the study in general: Tumor memory CD4+ T cell TCR gene usage clustered with blood and lymph node memory CD4+ cells and lymph node naive CD4+ cells.

Cells sorted as Tregs were CD4+, CD25+ and CD127-/low. After constant-region reverse-primer amplification, full-length variable regions underwent semi-nested PCR with Nested Universal Primer A. TCRdb redid the calling of the 5' RACE reads with MiXCR, one entry per CDR3 protein. The data show around 9,000 distinct CDR3 sequences, 30% to 40% seen once. The origin of this receptor is a female donor with breast cancer. The specimen was Tregs sorted from blood.

CDR3 amino acids: CASSLGGGTGELFF. The DNA for the CDR3 is TGCGCCAGCAGCCTGGGCGGGGGCACCGGGGAGCTGTTTTTT. The V and J genes are TRBV4-3 and TRBJ2-2; 7 nucleotides line up with TRBD2. The CDR3 extends over 14 amino acids. The germline CDR1 and CDR2 sequences are LGHNA and YSLEER. J was trimmed by 4 bases and V by 4 bases; bases with no gene match: 3.